The 22 T cell receptor beta chains presented below share a single source sample, sequenced in a study of cytomegalovirus exposure and HLA in healthy donors. It was with 60 Vbeta and 13 Jbeta primers that the PCR ran. Method: immunoSEQ multiplex PCR; TCRdb's copy keeps in-frame clones and lacks some. In the table there are about 190,000 clones, more than 60% of which are singletons. The sequenced sample consisted of PBMCs. The receptors come from a woman between 25 and 40 years old in good health and CMV-seropositive.

The chain recombines TRBV28 with TRBJ2-5; D is unresolved. Trimming pared 5 bases from V and 2 bases from J, leaving 15 bases between. CDR1 and CDR2 from the germline V gene are MDHEN and SYDVKM. The CDR3 is made up of 15 amino acids. The CDR3 here is CASSNPHPGQETQYF. The DNA for the CDR3 is TGTGCCAGCAGTAACCCCCACCCCGGGCAAGAGACCCAGTACTTC.

The genes are TRBV5-1 and TRBJ2-1; 8 nucleotides agree with TRBD2. The germline CDR1 and CDR2 sequences are SGHRS and YFSETQ. The CDR3 spans 15 residues. J gave up 7 bases and V 0 bases, and 6 bases lay outside the gene matches. The CDR3 here is CASSLEAGAWNEQFF. CDR3 DNA: TGCGCCAGCAGCTTGGAAGCGGGAGCTTGGAATGAGCAGTTCTTC.

The CDR3 DNA reads TGTGCCAGCAGCTCCACCGGGACTAGGGCCTATGGGTTCTTC. Translation: CASSSTGTRAYGFF. V is TRBV11-2 and J is TRBJ2-1; 8 bases align to TRBD2. The CDR3 consists of 14 residues. With V trimmed by 4 bases and J by 15 bases, 14 bases remained unmatched. Per the germline V gene, CDR1 is SGHAT and CDR2 is FQNNGV.

The V and J genes are TRBV6-6 and TRBJ2-2; maybe TRBD1 (6 bases). CDR3 length equals 14 residues. V shed 2 bases and J shed 5 bases, with 9 bases lying between them. The germline CDR1 and CDR2 sequences are MNHNY and SVGAGI (reference sequence). This chain's CDR3 is CASSYGGPTGELFF. In DNA form, the CDR3 reads TGTGCCAGCAGTTACGGGGGCCCAACCGGGGAGCTGTTTTTT.

The rearrangement links TRBV11-2 to TRBJ2-3; D is perhaps TRBD2 (5 bases). There are 13 residues in the CDR3. V was trimmed by 5 bases and J by 4 bases, leaving 10 bases between them. Germline assignment: CDR1 SGHAT and CDR2 FQNNGV. The CDR3 coding sequence is TGTGCCAGCAGCGAGGTGAGGGCAGATACGCAGTATTTT. This translates into CASSEVRADTQYF.

The chain couples TRBV27 to TRBJ1-1, with D perhaps TRBD1 (5 bases). The V end lost 7 bases, the J end lost 4 bases, and 13 bases lay between the germline ends. CDR1 is MNHEY and CDR2 is SMNVEV in the germline V gene (reference sequence). This CDR3 has 13 residues. The CDR3 region is CASTDTGLTEAFF. CDR3 DNA: TGTGCCAGCACCGATACAGGCCTCACTGAAGCTTTCTTT.

This chain uses TRBV5-4 with TRBJ2-7; 8 bases map to TRBD1. CDR3 length: 14 residues. Trimming cost V 5 bases and J 0 bases; bases outside gene matches: 4. Germline assignment: CDR1 SGHNT and CDR2 YYREEE (reference sequence). In nucleotides, the CDR3 is TGTGCCAGCAGTCGGGACAGGTTCTCCTACGAGCAGTACTTC. This encodes CASSRDRFSYEQYF. Combining the CDR3 with reference TRBV5-4 and TRBJ2-7 gives the whole variable domain ETGVTQSPTHLIKTRGQQVTLRCSSQSGHNTVSWYQQALGQGPQFIFQYYREEENGRGNFPPRFSGLQFPNYSSELNVNALELDDSALYLCASSRDRFSYEQYFGPGTRLTVT.

The V call is TRBV28, the J call TRBJ2-1; TRBD2 agrees at 13 bases. V gave up 5 bases and J gave up 8 bases; unmatched junction bases: 6. The CDR3 sequence is 15 residues long. Germline V CDR1 and CDR2: MDHEN, SYDVKM. CDR3 amino acids: CASSPGTSGAYEQFF. DNA for the CDR3: TGTGCCAGCAGTCCCGGGACTAGCGGGGCTTATGAGCAGTTCTTC.

Only one count was recorded for this clone. V and J are TRBV5-1 and TRBJ2-7, with TRBD1 matching over 8 bases. The germline V gene encodes CDR1 SGHRS and CDR2 YFSETQ. There are 16 residues in the CDR3. J was trimmed by 0 bases and V by 4 bases; bases with no gene match: 9. Here the CDR3 reads CASSQQGQGSSYEQYF. CDR3 nucleotides: TGCGCCAGCAGCCAACAAGGACAGGGCAGCTCCTACGAGCAGTACTTC.

This sequence joins TRBV7-2 and TRBJ2-5; D unresolved. The CDR3 consists of 15 residues. CDR1 and CDR2 from the germline V gene are SGHTA and FQGNSA. V was pared by 3 bases and J by 2 bases, with 13 bases between. This CDR3 is CASSFVSDVQETQYF. The CDR3 DNA sequence: TGTGCCAGCAGCTTCGTCTCAGATGTTCAAGAGACCCAGTACTTC. The full variable domain, completed using reference TRBV7-2 and TRBJ2-5, is GAGVSQSPSNKVTEKGKDVELRCDPISGHTALYWYRQSLGQGLEFLIYFQGNSAPDKSGLPSDRFSAERTGGSVSTLTIQRTQQEDSAVYLCASSFVSDVQETQYFGPGTRLLVL.

There are a few counts of this clone. The V gene is TRBV5-1, the J gene TRBJ1-1; D unclear. This CDR3 region has 14 residues. V lost 0 bases and J lost 2, with 8 bases in between. The germline V gene has CDR1 SGHRS and CDR2 YFSETQ. The CDR3, as DNA: TGCGCCAGCAGCTTGGATCGTGGCAACACTGAAGCTTTCTTT. Amino acids: CASSLDRGNTEAFF.

This chain joins TRBV28 and TRBJ1-2; TRBD1 aligns across 8 bases. Trimming at V came to 7 bases and at J to 3 bases, leaving 7 bases not matched to a gene. This CDR3 comprises 14 residues. Germline CDR1 is MDHEN and CDR2 is SYDVKM. CDR3 nucleotides: TGTGCCAGCACCATGGGGGACAGGTACTATGGCTACACCTTC. Translated, it gives CASTMGDRYYGYTF.

This clone was counted once. The gene calls are TRBV13 and TRBJ1-2, with D perhaps TRBD1 (5 bases). Germline V CDR1 and CDR2: PRHDT, FYEKMQ (reference sequence). V gave up 5 bases and J gave up 4 bases, with 11 bases separating them. The CDR3 runs 13 residues. The CDR3: CASSGAGRYGYTF. DNA of the CDR3: TGTGCCAGCAGCGGGGCCGGACGCTATGGCTACACCTTC.

This clone was detected a few times. This rearrangement joins TRBV6-1 to TRBJ1-3, with TRBD1 as a possible D gene (6 bases). Trimming took off 6 bases at V and 0 bases at J, with 12 bases between the two ends. Germline V CDR1 and CDR2: MNHNS, SASEGT. The CDR3 length is 15 residues. CDR3 loop: CASRGLGGSGNTIYF. The CDR3 nucleotides read TGTGCCAGCAGAGGCTTAGGGGGCTCTGGAAACACCATATATTTT.

V is TRBV11-3 and J is TRBJ1-3; D is uncertain. In germline, CDR1 is SGHNT, CDR2 YENEEA. V lost 4 bases, J lost 8 bases, and 12 bases lay in between. This CDR3 comprises 13 residues. The CDR3 bases are TGTGCCAGCAGCTCCCAAATGGGCGACACCATATATTTT. This sequence encodes CASSSQMGDTIYF.

The V call is TRBV27, the J call TRBJ1-5, with D possibly being TRBD1 (5 bases). From germline, CDR1 is MNHEY and CDR2 SMNVEV (reference sequence). Trimming shortened V by 6 bases and J by 0 bases, and 12 bases separated the two germline ends. This CDR3 spans 15 amino acids. The CDR3 DNA is TGTGCCAGCAGCAATAAGGGGATTAGCAATCAGCCCCAGCATTTT. Protein product: CASSNKGISNQPQHF.

This rearrangement joins TRBV7-3 to TRBJ1-2, with 7 bases fitting TRBD1. This CDR3 has 14 amino acids. J gave up 2 bases and V 5 bases, and 5 bases lay outside the gene matches. Germline V gene lookup returns CDR1 SGHTA and CDR2 FQGTGA. The CDR3 bases are TGTGCCAGCAGCCCGGACAGGCAAAACTATGGCTACACCTTC. Residues: CASSPDRQNYGYTF.

The chain is built from TRBV28 and TRBJ2-7; TRBD2 is a possible D gene (5 bases). Germline V gene sequence: CDR1 MDHEN, CDR2 SYDVKM. This CDR3 contains 12 residues. V shed 8 bases and J shed 1 base, with 9 bases lying between them. The CDR3 is CASCTGSYEQYF. The CDR3 nucleotides are TGTGCCAGCTGTACGGGGTCCTACGAGCAGTACTTC.

The genes are TRBV14 and TRBJ2-7; perhaps TRBD2 as D (5 bases). The CDR3 is made up of 15 amino acids. Trimming removed 2 bases from V and 3 bases from J, with 14 bases in between. Looked up from germline, CDR1 is SGHDN and CDR2 is FVKESK. The CDR3 protein is CASSQNWGEGYEQYF. The CDR3 nucleotides are TGTGCCAGCAGCCAAAATTGGGGAGAGGGCTACGAGCAGTACTTC.

J is TRBJ1-4 and V is TRBV7-9; weak D call: TRBD1 (5 bases). Trimming stripped 4 bases from V and 8 bases from J, with 14 bases between. CDR3 length: 14 residues. CDR1 and CDR2 (germline): SEHNR, FQNEAQ (reference sequence). CDR3 residues: CASSYRDSREKLFF. The CDR3 coding sequence is TGTGCCAGCAGCTACCGGGACTCCAGGGAAAAACTGTTTTTT. The full variable domain, completed using reference TRBV7-9 and TRBJ1-4, is DTGVSQNPRHKITKRGQNVTFRCDPISEHNRLYWYRQTLGQGPEFLTYFQNEAQLEKSRLLSDRFSAERPKGSFSTLEIQRTEQGDSAMYLCASSYRDSREKLFFGSGTQLSVL.

The genes are TRBV7-9 and TRBJ1-1, with TRBD1 as a possible D gene (5 bases). Trimming removed 4 bases at V and 0 bases at J, with 12 bases between. The CDR3 contains 15 residues. Germline V gene data show CDR1 as SEHNR and CDR2 as FQNEAQ (reference sequence). The CDR3 DNA follows: TGTGCCAGCAGCTCAAGGACGGGGGTGAACACTGAAGCTTTCTTT. Its translation is CASSSRTGVNTEAFF.

This clone has only one observation. The rearrangement links TRBV7-2 to TRBJ2-1; 8 positions match TRBD2. The CDR3 is made up of 15 amino acids. Germline assignment: CDR1 SGHTA and CDR2 FQGNSA. Trimming cost V 6 bases and J 1 base; bases outside gene matches: 5. The DNA for the CDR3 is TGTGCCAGCAGTTGGGGCGGGGGGTCCTACAATGAGCAGTTCTTC. Its protein product is CASSWGGGSYNEQFF.